This paragraph reports one T cell receptor (beta chain). Its antigen is unidentified. The data belong to a study of OX40 agonist ivuxolimab in advanced cancers. General study points: Specificity for antigen went undetermined in the expanded peripheral T cells. Individuals who were partial responders at 0.1-3.0 mg/kg had clonal expansion that ranked among the lowest.

Germline assignment: CDR1 SGHRS and CDR2 YFSETQ. The CDR3 covers 15 residues. V was clipped by 0 bases and J by 2 bases, with 11 bases between them. Generated by immunoSEQ multiplex PCR, the TCRdb table keeps only in-frame clones and is missing some. This sample yields 55,000 to 70,000 clones, of which around 83% are seen a single time; 2.4% belongs to the top ten. The chain employs TRBV5-1 and TRBJ1-2, with a possible D match to TRBD1 (5 bases). The input for sequencing was CD4+ or CD8+ T cells sorted from blood, taken in a trial of the OX40 agonist ivuxolimab. This receptor was obtained from an adult with an advanced solid tumor such as melanoma, head and neck, liver or kidney cancer. CDR3 in DNA: TGCGCCAGCAGCTTGGGGGGACGGCTGAACTATGGCTACACCTTC. Translation: CASSLGGRLNYGYTF.